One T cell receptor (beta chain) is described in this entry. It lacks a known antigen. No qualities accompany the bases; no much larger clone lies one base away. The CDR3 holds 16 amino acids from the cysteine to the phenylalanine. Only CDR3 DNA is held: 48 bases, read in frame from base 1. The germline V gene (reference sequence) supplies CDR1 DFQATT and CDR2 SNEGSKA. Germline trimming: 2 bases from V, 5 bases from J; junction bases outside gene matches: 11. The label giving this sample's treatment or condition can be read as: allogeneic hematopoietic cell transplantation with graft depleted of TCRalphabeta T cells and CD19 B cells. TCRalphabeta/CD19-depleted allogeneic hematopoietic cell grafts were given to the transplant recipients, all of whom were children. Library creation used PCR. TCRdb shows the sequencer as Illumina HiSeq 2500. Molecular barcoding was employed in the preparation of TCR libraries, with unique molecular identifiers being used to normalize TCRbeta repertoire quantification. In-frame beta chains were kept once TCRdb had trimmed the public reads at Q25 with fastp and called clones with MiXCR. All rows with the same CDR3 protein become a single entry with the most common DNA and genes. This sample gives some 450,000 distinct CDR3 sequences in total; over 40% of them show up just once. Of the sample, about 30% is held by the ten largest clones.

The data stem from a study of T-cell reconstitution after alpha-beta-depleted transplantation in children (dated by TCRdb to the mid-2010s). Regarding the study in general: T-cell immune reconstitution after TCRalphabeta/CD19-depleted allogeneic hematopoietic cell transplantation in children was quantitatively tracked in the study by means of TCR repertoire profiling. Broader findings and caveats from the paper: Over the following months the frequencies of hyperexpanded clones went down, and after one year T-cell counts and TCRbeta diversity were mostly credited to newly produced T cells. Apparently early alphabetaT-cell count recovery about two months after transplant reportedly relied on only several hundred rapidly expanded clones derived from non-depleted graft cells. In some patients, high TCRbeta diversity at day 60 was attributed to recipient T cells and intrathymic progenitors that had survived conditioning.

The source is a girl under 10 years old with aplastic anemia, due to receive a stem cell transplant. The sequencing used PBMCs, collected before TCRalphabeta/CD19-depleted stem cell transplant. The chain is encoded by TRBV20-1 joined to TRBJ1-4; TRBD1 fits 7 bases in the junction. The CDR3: CSARRPAGGRNEKLFF. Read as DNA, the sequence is TGCAGTGCTAGAAGGCCGGCAGGGGGTAGAAATGAAAAACTGTTTTTT.